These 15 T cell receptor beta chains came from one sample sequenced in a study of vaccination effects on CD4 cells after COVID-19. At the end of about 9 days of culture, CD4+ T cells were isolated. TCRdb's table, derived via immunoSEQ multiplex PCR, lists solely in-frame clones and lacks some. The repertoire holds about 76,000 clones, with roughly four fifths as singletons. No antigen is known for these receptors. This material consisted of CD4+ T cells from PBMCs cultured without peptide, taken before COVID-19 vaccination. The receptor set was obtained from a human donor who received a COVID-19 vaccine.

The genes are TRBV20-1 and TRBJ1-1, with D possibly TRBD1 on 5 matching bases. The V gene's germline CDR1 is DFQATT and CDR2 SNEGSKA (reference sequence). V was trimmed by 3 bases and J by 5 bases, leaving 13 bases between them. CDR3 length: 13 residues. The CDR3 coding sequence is TGCAGTGCTAGTGACAGTAAATTTACTGAAGCTTTCTTT. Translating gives CSASDSKFTEAFF.

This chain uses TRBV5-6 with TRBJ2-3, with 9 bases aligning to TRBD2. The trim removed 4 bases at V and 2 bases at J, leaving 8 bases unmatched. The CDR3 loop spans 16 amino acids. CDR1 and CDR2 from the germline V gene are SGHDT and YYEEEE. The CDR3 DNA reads TGTGCCAGCAGCCCCCTAGCGGGGAAATCCACAGATACGCAGTATTTT. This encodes CASSPLAGKSTDTQYF.

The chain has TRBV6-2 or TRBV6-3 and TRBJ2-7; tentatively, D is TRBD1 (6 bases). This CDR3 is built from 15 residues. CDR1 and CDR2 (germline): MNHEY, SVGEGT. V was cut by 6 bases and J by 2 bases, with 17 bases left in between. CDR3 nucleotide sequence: TGTGCCAGCAGCCCGAACAGGGTAGAAACCTACGAGCAGTACGTC. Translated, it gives CASSPNRVETYEQYV.

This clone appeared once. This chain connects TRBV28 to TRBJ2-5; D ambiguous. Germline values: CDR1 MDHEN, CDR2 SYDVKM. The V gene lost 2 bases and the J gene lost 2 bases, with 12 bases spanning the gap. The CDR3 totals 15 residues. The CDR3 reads CASSLLEPLQETQYF. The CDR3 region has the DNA TGTGCCAGCAGTTTACTAGAACCTTTACAAGAGACCCAGTACTTC.

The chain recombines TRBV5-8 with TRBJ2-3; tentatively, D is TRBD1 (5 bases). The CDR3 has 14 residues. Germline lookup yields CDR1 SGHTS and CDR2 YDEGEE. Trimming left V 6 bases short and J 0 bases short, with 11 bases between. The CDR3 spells CASTQGTSTDTQYF. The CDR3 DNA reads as TGTGCCAGCACCCAGGGTACGAGCACAGATACGCAGTATTTT. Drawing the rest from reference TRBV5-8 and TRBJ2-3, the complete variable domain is EAGVTQSPTHLIKTRGQQATLRCSPISGHTSVYWYQQALGLGLQFLLWYDEGEERNRGNFPPRFSGRQFPNYSSELNVNALELEDSALYLCASTQGTSTDTQYFGPGTRLTVL.

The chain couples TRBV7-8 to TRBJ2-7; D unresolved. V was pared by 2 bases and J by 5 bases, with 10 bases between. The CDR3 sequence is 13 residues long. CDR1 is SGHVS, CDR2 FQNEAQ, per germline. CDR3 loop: CASSLMANNEQYV. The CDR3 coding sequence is TGTGCCAGCAGCTTAATGGCCAATAACGAGCAGTACGTC.

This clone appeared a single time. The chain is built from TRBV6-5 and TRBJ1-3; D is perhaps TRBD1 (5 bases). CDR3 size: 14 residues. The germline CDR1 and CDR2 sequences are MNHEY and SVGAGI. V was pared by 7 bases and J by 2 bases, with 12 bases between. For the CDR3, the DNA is TGTGCCAGCACGCGGGGCACAACTGGAAACACCATATATTTT. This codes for CASTRGTTGNTIYF.

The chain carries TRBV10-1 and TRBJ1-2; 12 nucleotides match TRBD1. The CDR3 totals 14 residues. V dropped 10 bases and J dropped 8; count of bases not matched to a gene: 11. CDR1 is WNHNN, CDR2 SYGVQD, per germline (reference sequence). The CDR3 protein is CANPPGQGAGGYTF. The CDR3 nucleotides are TGCGCCAACCCTCCGGGACAGGGGGCGGGAGGCTACACCTTC.

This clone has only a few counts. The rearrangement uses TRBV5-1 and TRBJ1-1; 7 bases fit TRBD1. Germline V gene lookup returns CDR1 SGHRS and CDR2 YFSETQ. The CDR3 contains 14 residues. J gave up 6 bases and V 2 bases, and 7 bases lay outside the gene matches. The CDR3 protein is CASSFGGGMAEAFF. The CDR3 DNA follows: TGCGCCAGCAGCTTCGGAGGGGGCATGGCTGAAGCTTTCTTT.

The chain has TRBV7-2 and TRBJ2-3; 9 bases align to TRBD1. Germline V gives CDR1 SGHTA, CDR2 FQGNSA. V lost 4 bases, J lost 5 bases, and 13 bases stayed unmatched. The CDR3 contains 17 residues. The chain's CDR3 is CASSSRPPGQGKDTQYF. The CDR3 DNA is TGTGCCAGCAGCTCCAGGCCGCCGGGACAGGGAAAAGATACGCAGTATTTT.

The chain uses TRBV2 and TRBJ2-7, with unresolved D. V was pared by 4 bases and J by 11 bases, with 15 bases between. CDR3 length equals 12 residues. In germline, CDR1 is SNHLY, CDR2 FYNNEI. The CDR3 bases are TGTGCCAGCAGTGTGGGGATTCAAACCGAGTACGTC. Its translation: CASSVGIQTEYV.

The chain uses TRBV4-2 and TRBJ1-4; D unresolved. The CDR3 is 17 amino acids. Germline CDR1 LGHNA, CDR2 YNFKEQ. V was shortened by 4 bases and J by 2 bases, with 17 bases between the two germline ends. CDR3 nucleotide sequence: TGTGCCAGCAGCCGCTCCGGGAGCCCCCCCACTAATGAAAAACTGTTTTTT. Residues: CASSRSGSPPTNEKLFF.

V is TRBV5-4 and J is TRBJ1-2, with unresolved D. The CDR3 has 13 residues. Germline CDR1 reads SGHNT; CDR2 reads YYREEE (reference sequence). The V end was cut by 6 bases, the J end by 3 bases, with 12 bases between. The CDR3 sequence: CASNVDGYYGYTF. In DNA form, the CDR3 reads TGTGCCAGCAACGTCGACGGTTACTATGGCTACACCTTC.

The CDR3 bases are TGTGCCACCTCGGTGGGGGGGGACACAGATACGCAGTATTTT. Encoded protein: CATSVGGDTDTQYF. The chain has TRBV24-1 and TRBJ2-3; 7 nucleotides agree with TRBD2. CDR1 is KGHDR and CDR2 is SFDVKD in the germline V gene. Losses at the gene ends were 9 bases for V and 2 bases for J; bases not matched to a gene: 7. The CDR3 is made up of 14 amino acids.

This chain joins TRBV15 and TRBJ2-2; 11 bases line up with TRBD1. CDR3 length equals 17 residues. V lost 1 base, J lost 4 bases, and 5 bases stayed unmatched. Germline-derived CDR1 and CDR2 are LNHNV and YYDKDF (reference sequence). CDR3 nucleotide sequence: TGTGCCACCAGCAGAGGGACAGGGGGCAGGAGCACCGGGGAGCTGTTTTTT. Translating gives CATSRGTGGRSTGELFF.